One and the same sample provided the 20 T cell receptor beta chains below, sequenced in a study of early T cells in non-severe SARS-CoV-2 infection. One entry per CDR3 protein, called by TCRdb with MiXCR from the 5' RACE reads. Of tens of thousands of distinct CDR3 sequences in the sample, 4.5% were seen once. Sample: whole blood. These receptors were obtained from an adult who was a healthcare worker with PCR-confirmed SARS-CoV-2 infection or an uninfected control (not recorded which).

The sample holds many counts of this clonotype. The chain's CDR3 is CASSLLTGGHEKLFF. In DNA, the CDR3 is TGTGCCAGCAGTTTGCTGACAGGGGGCCATGAAAAACTGTTTTTT. The chain employs TRBV27 and TRBJ1-4; 10 bases map to TRBD1. Trimming removed 3 bases from V and 6 bases from J; junction bases left unmatched: 4. CDR3 length: 15 residues. Germline CDR1 and CDR2: MNHEY and SMNVEV (reference sequence).

The V call is TRBV7-9, the J call TRBJ1-4; possibly TRBD1 for D (5 bases). CDR1 is SEHNR and CDR2 is FQNEAQ in the germline V gene (reference sequence). CDR3 length: 14 amino acids. V was shortened by 4 bases and J by 4 bases, with 10 bases between the two germline ends. CDR3 coding DNA: TGTGCCAGCAGCTCCCGGGGCAGTAATGAAAAACTGTTTTTT. Residues: CASSSRGSNEKLFF. Combining the CDR3 with reference TRBV7-9 and TRBJ1-4 gives the whole variable domain DTGVSQNPRHKITKRGQNVTFRCDPISEHNRLYWYRQTLGQGPEFLTYFQNEAQLEKSRLLSDRFSAERPKGSFSTLEIQRTEQGDSAMYLCASSSRGSNEKLFFGSGTQLSVL.

The table lists this clonotype with many counts. This chain links TRBV11-2 with TRBJ2-1, with 7 nucleotides matching TRBD1. There are 14 residues in the CDR3. The germline CDR1 and CDR2 sequences are SGHAT and FQNNGV. After removal of 5 bases from V and 4 bases from J, the junction contained 5 bases not matched to a gene. The CDR3 nucleotides are TGTGCCAGCAGCCCAGGGACAGCATACAATGAGCAGTTCTTC. It is translated as CASSPGTAYNEQFF.

V is TRBV5-1 and J is TRBJ2-5; a possible D gene is TRBD2 (6 bases). The V gene lost 4 bases and the J gene lost 3 bases, with 10 bases spanning the gap. Germline V gene sequence: CDR1 SGHRS, CDR2 YFSETQ. The CDR3 has 13 amino acids. CDR3 protein: CASSEGTEETQYF. CDR3 DNA: TGCGCCAGCAGCGAAGGGACTGAAGAGACCCAGTACTTC. Based on the CDR3 plus reference TRBV5-1 and TRBJ2-5, the full variable domain is KAGVTQTPRYLIKTRGQQVTLSCSPISGHRSVSWYQQTPGQGLQFLFEYFSETQRNKGNFPGRFSGRQFSNSRSEMNVSTLELGDSALYLCASSEGTEETQYFGPGTRLLVL.

This clonotype rates as medium-sized. The chain is built from TRBV7-2 and TRBJ2-1; D not resolved. Trimming shortened V by 1 base and J by 0 bases, and 7 bases separated the two germline ends. Germline CDR1 reads SGHTA; CDR2 reads FQGNSA. This CDR3 has 15 residues. In nucleotides, the CDR3 is TGTGCCAGCAGCTTAGTTGTGAGCTCCTACAATGAGCAGTTCTTC. It specifies CASSLVVSSYNEQFF.

This clonotype was seen only a few times. The V and J genes are TRBV7-2 and TRBJ2-5; 8 nucleotides match TRBD2. Germline values: CDR1 SGHTA, CDR2 FQGNSA. CDR3 length equals 16 residues. V shed 5 bases, J shed 1 base, and the junction held 9 bases outside the gene matches. This CDR3 is CASSLSGTRGQETQYF. As DNA, the CDR3 is TGTGCCAGCAGCCTATCCGGGACTAGAGGCCAAGAGACCCAGTACTTC.

This clonotype was counted at least ten times. The chain carries TRBV3-1 and TRBJ2-7; tentatively, D is TRBD2 (6 bases). Germline CDR1 LGHDT, CDR2 YNNKEL (reference sequence). Trimming removed 1 base from V and 3 bases from J, with 13 bases in between. The CDR3 length is 15 residues. The CDR3 coding sequence is TGTGCCAGCAGCCAAGCCGGAGGGAGAGGCTACGAGCAGTACTTC. It codes for CASSQAGGRGYEQYF.

This clonotype was counted many times. V is TRBV20-1 and J is TRBJ2-7; TRBD2 matches 12 bases. Germline CDR1 and CDR2: DFQATT and SNEGSKA (reference sequence). There are 15 residues in the CDR3. Losses at the gene ends were 6 bases for V and 4 bases for J; bases not matched to a gene: 10. The chain's CDR3 is CSATTTGTSGYEQYF. The DNA of the CDR3 is TGCAGTGCCACAACGACCGGGACTAGCGGGTACGAGCAGTACTTC.

This clonotype was recorded at least ten times. The chain joins TRBV19 to TRBJ2-2, with D perhaps assigned TRBD1 or TRBD2 (5 bases each). Germline V gene data show CDR1 as LNHDA and CDR2 as SQIVND (reference sequence). The CDR3 runs to 15 residues. V dropped 7 bases and J dropped 3 bases, with 15 bases sitting between them. Here the CDR3 DNA reads TGTGCCAGTACCCGGGGCAGAAAGTACACCGGGGAGCTGTTTTTT. Translation gives CASTRGRKYTGELFF.

This clonotype was counted at least ten times. The chain couples TRBV5-1 to TRBJ2-5; maybe TRBD2 (6 bases). Trimming shortened V by 4 bases and J by 0 bases, and 13 bases separated the two germline ends. This CDR3 contains 15 residues. CDR1 is SGHRS, CDR2 YFSETQ, per germline. CDR3 amino acids: CASSGSGEYQETQYF. The CDR3 DNA reads as TGCGCCAGCAGCGGTAGCGGAGAGTACCAAGAGACCCAGTACTTC.

This clonotype occurred many times. The chain couples TRBV5-1 to TRBJ2-1; D gene uncertain. The CDR3 is 13 amino acids. Germline CDR1 SGHRS, CDR2 YFSETQ. The V end lost 0 bases, the J end lost 5 bases, and 6 bases lay between the germline ends. The CDR3 region has the DNA TGCGCCAGCAGCTTGGGTCCAGACAATGAGCAGTTCTTC. It yields the protein CASSLGPDNEQFF. The full variable domain, in which reference TRBV5-1 and TRBJ2-1 provide the parts outside the CDR3, is KAGVTQTPRYLIKTRGQQVTLSCSPISGHRSVSWYQQTPGQGLQFLFEYFSETQRNKGNFPGRFSGRQFSNSRSEMNVSTLELGDSALYLCASSLGPDNEQFFGPGTRLTVL.

This clonotype was detected ten times or more. V and J are TRBV7-9 and TRBJ2-2, with D perhaps TRBD2 (6 bases). V shed 5 bases and J shed 3 bases, with 13 bases lying between them. Germline CDR1 SEHNR, CDR2 FQNEAQ (reference sequence). The CDR3 runs to 15 residues. CDR3 loop: CASSDLRGDTGELFF. CDR3 in DNA: TGTGCCAGCAGCGACCTGCGGGGCGACACCGGGGAGCTGTTTTTT. Variable domain in full (rest from reference TRBV7-9 and TRBJ2-2): DTGVSQNPRHKITKRGQNVTFRCDPISEHNRLYWYRQTLGQGPEFLTYFQNEAQLEKSRLLSDRFSAERPKGSFSTLEIQRTEQGDSAMYLCASSDLRGDTGELFFGEGSRLTVL.

This clonotype was picked up many times. The gene calls are TRBV5-4 and TRBJ2-6, with 8 bases fitting TRBD1. This CDR3 contains 16 residues. Germline assignment: CDR1 SGHNT and CDR2 YYREEE (reference sequence). The trim removed 4 bases at V and 2 bases at J, leaving 5 bases unmatched. The CDR3 DNA is TGTGCCAGCAGCAAAGGACAGGGAGCTGGGGCCAACGTCCTGACTTTC. It codes for CASSKGQGAGANVLTF.

This clonotype was counted ten times or more. This chain connects TRBV20-1 to TRBJ2-7; TRBD2 aligns across 9 bases. V dropped 0 bases and J dropped 2; count of bases not matched to a gene: 5. The germline V gene has CDR1 DFQATT and CDR2 SNEGSKA (reference sequence). This CDR3 has 15 amino acids. The CDR3 DNA is TGCAGTGCTAGAGAAAGGGCTAGCGGGGCCTACGAGCAGTACTTC. This encodes CSARERASGAYEQYF.

This clonotype was detected ten times or more. The V and J genes are TRBV6-1 and TRBJ1-2; 7 bases map to TRBD1. This CDR3 has 13 amino acids. The V gene's germline CDR1 is MNHNS and CDR2 SASEGT. V was clipped by 3 bases and J by 8 bases; unmatched bases: 6. The CDR3 is CASSDTWDSGYTF. The CDR3 DNA reads as TGTGCCAGCAGTGACACCTGGGACAGCGGCTACACCTTC.

This clonotype is classed as medium-sized. The chain recombines TRBV7-9 with TRBJ2-6; no definite D call. CDR3 length: 17 amino acids. Between the trimmed V and J ends, which lost 1 base and 4 bases, there was a span of 14 bases. Germline V gene data show CDR1 as SEHNR and CDR2 as FQNEAQ (reference sequence). CDR3 residues: CASSLVQSLWGANVLTF. The CDR3 DNA sequence: TGTGCCAGCAGCTTAGTTCAGAGTTTGTGGGGGGCCAACGTCCTGACTTTC.

This clonotype has only a few counts. The rearrangement uses TRBV6-2 or TRBV6-3 and TRBJ1-3, with D perhaps matching TRBD1 (5 bases). Trimming shortened V by 3 bases and J by 6 bases, and 18 bases separated the two germline ends. CDR3 length: 16 amino acids. Germline lookup yields CDR1 MNHEY and CDR2 SVGEGT. The CDR3 DNA reads as TGTGCCAGCAGTTATTTGACAGCGGGCGTTGAAAACACCATATATTTT. Protein sequence: CASSYLTAGVENTIYF.

At least ten counts were recorded for this clonotype. The rearrangement joins TRBV6-5 to TRBJ1-1; D call uncertain. Germline V CDR1 and CDR2: MNHEY, SVGAGI. The CDR3 is 17 residues long. Deletions cut 2 bases from V and 0 bases from J, with 16 bases between. For the CDR3, the DNA is TGTGCCAGCAGTTACCTCGCTCTGGCGGGGTTGAACACTGAAGCTTTCTTT. Its translation is CASSYLALAGLNTEAFF.

This clonotype was detected a few times. The genes are TRBV13 and TRBJ2-7; D is possibly TRBD2 (6 bases). The germline V gene encodes CDR1 PRHDT and CDR2 FYEKMQ (reference sequence). This CDR3 region has 13 residues. The V end was cut by 5 bases, the J end by 3 bases, with 11 bases between. The chain's CDR3 is CASSARTNYEQYF. The CDR3 bases are TGTGCCAGCAGCGCCCGGACTAACTACGAGCAGTACTTC.

This clonotype was detected many times. This sequence joins TRBV7-2 and TRBJ2-7; 7 bases map to TRBD2. Unmatched junction bases numbered 8, after V lost 5 bases and J lost 1 base. There are 15 residues in the CDR3. Germline loops: CDR1 SGHTA, CDR2 FQGNSA. CDR3 loop: CASSPSWGGSYEQYF. CDR3 DNA sequence: TGTGCCAGCAGCCCATCTTGGGGGGGTTCCTACGAGCAGTACTTC.